This T cell receptor beta chain was sequenced for a study of T cells expressing NK-cell markers. Study context: Seven HCMV-seropositive donors and one seronegative donor made up the eight sequenced donors.

CDR1 is SGHVS and CDR2 is FQNEAQ in the germline V gene. This CDR3 has 15 residues. Reprocessing the 5' RACE reads, TCRdb reports a single entry for every CDR3 protein and omits DNA. The repertoire table contains approximately 420,000 distinct CDR3 sequences. This clonotype originated in a woman between 45 and 65 years old in good health. The source material was blood T cells: a sorted CD56 or NKG2C T cell subset, CD4+ or CD8+ T cells, or bulk PBMC T cells (not recorded which). This chain joins TRBV7-8 and TRBJ2-3; the TCRdb call, TRBD2, lacks DNA for checking. The CDR3: CASSWQGMGTDTQYF.